The clone carrying this T cell receptor beta chain showed up just once. What it binds is unknown. One junction end disagrees with the germline gene, perhaps due to a read error. Per the germline V gene, CDR1 is LNHDA and CDR2 is SQIVND (reference sequence). The CDR3 has 13 amino acids. The primer mix had 60 Vbeta and 13 Jbeta primers. Sequencing used immunoSEQ multiplex PCR; TCRdb keeps in-frame clones, though not all of them. The table has roughly 43,000 clones, 60% to 80% seen once. This sample stems from a study of cytomegalovirus exposure and HLA in healthy donors. Study results and caveats: In a later analysis, around 18,000 TCR beta sequences were associated with HLA alleles at 0.05 false discovery rate.

The sample comprised PBMCs. This chain joins TRBV19 and TRBJ2-2; D uncertain. This TCR was recovered from a man aged 25-40 years in good health and CMV-seronegative. CDR3 nucleotides: TGTGCCAGTAGTCTAGAACACGCCGGGGAGCTGTTTTTT. Protein sequence: CASSLEHAGELFF.